Listed here is a single T cell receptor (beta chain). Its specificity is not known. The CDR3 is 13 residues long. Germline CDR1 is MNHEY and CDR2 is SMNVEV (reference sequence). V was clipped by 5 bases and J by 6 bases; unmatched bases: 4. The entry originates in a study of T cell responses to AZD1222 COVID-19 vaccine. Generated by immunoSEQ multiplex PCR, the TCRdb table keeps only in-frame clones and is missing some. The sample records 90,000 to 120,000 clones, 88% being singletons. Study-level results: Spike-specific TCR breadth and depth both grew after two AZD1222 doses.

The sample was peripheral blood, taken on day 0 of AZD1222 vaccination. The genes are TRBV27 and TRBJ1-3; TRBD1 matches 7 bases. This TCR was recovered from an adult in good health. The CDR3 nucleotides read TGTGCCAGCAGTCCAGGGGGGGTAAACACCATATATTTT. It encodes CASSPGGVNTIYF.